Below are 26 T cell receptor beta chains sequenced from a single sample in a study of T cell repertoires in cytomegalovirus infection. TCRdb fed the reads into MiXCR, producing one record per CDR3 protein. The repertoire holds 450,000 to 600,000 distinct CDR3 sequences, with 30% to 40% as singletons. These receptors' targets are unknown. The sample in question was cultured PBMCs, obtained from culture after CMV antigen stimulation. These TCRs come from a human donor in good health (CMV status not recorded). Some clones in this sample may be carry-over from other donors' samples.

This clonotype was seen a single time. The V call is TRBV6-2 or TRBV6-3, the J call TRBJ2-5, with D maybe TRBD1 (7 bases). Germline CDR1 and CDR2: MNHEY and SVGEGT. Trimming cost V 9 bases and J 1 base, with 15 bases left between them. CDR3 length equals 14 residues. The DNA for the CDR3 is TGTGCCAGTCAAGGAGGGACAGTCCAAGAGACCCAGTACTTC. Translating it yields CASQGGTVQETQYF.

The chain uses TRBV4-1 and TRBJ2-7; D is unresolved. The CDR3 is made up of 15 amino acids. The ends were cut back, 0 bases at V and 4 bases at J, with 13 bases in the middle. The germline gives CDR1 MGHRA, CDR2 YSYEKL. CDR3 in amino acids: CASSQDSLKQYEQYV. In DNA form, the CDR3 reads TGCGCCAGCAGCCAAGATTCACTCAAACAATACGAGCAGTACGTC.

The sample holds a few counts of this clonotype. The rearrangement joins TRBV7-9 to TRBJ2-3; D unresolved. Trimming cost V 1 base and J 6 bases, with 11 bases left between them. The CDR3 spans 14 residues. Germline V gene sequence: CDR1 SEHNR, CDR2 FQNEAQ (reference sequence). DNA for the CDR3: TGTGCCAGCAGCTTAGAAACGATTGGGGATACGCAGTATTTT. Translated: CASSLETIGDTQYF.

The V gene is TRBV7-9, the J gene TRBJ1-2; TRBD1 agrees at 7 bases. The trim removed 0 bases at V and 4 bases at J, leaving 11 bases unmatched. The germline CDR1 and CDR2 sequences are SEHNR and FQNEAQ (reference sequence). The CDR3 is 17 residues long. The CDR3 loop reads CASSLAQTYRGGYGYTF. CDR3 nucleotide sequence: TGTGCCAGCAGCTTAGCCCAGACTTACAGGGGTGGCTATGGCTACACCTTC.

This chain connects TRBV27 to TRBJ2-1; 10 bases align to TRBD2. This CDR3 has 17 amino acids. Germline V gene lookup returns CDR1 MNHEY and CDR2 SMNVEV (reference sequence). The ends lost 3 bases at V and 8 bases at J; junction bases unmatched: 13. The CDR3 DNA reads as TGTGCCAGCAGTTTTAGTCTAGCGGGAGTATTGGGCTATGAGCAGTTCTTC. The encoded protein is CASSFSLAGVLGYEQFF.

The sample holds many counts of this clonotype. The chain uses TRBV4-1 and TRBJ2-3; TRBD2 is a possible D gene (5 bases). The germline V gene encodes CDR1 MGHRA and CDR2 YSYEKL. The CDR3 spans 17 residues. Trimming pared 0 bases from V and 6 bases from J, leaving 19 bases between. In nucleotides, the CDR3 is TGCGCCAGCAGCCAAGAAGTGAGAGCGGACCACATGGATACGCAGTATTTT. Its protein product is CASSQEVRADHMDTQYF.

The V gene is TRBV6-2 or TRBV6-3, the J gene TRBJ1-2; the D gene is possibly TRBD1 (5 bases). CDR1 and CDR2 (germline): MNHEY, SVGEGT. V lost 6 bases and J 0 bases, leaving 14 bases between the germline ends. The CDR3 sequence is 15 residues long. DNA for the CDR3: TGTGCCAGCAGAGCCGCCGAGACAGCTAACTATGGCTACACCTTC. This translates into CASRAAETANYGYTF.

The rearrangement uses TRBV27 and TRBJ1-2, with 12 bases aligning to TRBD1. Germline V gene data show CDR1 as MNHEY and CDR2 as SMNVEV (reference sequence). Trimming removed 4 bases from V and 4 bases from J; junction bases left unmatched: 7. The CDR3 loop spans 16 amino acids. CDR3: CASSWPGTGGGYGYTF. In nucleotides, the CDR3 is TGTGCCAGCAGTTGGCCCGGGACAGGGGGCGGCTATGGCTACACCTTC.

This clonotype was seen more than once but under ten times. The V gene is TRBV18, the J gene TRBJ1-1; D unclear. Germline lookup yields CDR1 KGHSH and CDR2 LQKENI. The CDR3 loop spans 16 amino acids. V shed 3 bases and J shed 2 bases, with 16 bases lying between them. In nucleotides, the CDR3 is TGTGCCAGCTCACCGATCTCGGGGTGGATAAACACTGAAGCTTTCTTT. Translating gives CASSPISGWINTEAFF. The entire variable domain, with the rest obtained from reference TRBV18 and TRBJ1-1, is as follows: NAGVMQNPRHLVRRRGQEARLRCSPMKGHSHVYWYRQLPEEGLKFMVYLQKENIIDESGMPKERFSAEFPKEGPSILRIQQVVRGDSAAYFCASSPISGWINTEAFFGQGTRLTVV.

This clonotype was counted ten times or more. V gene TRBV7-2 combines with J gene TRBJ2-6, with D unresolved. Germline CDR1 SGHTA, CDR2 FQGNSA. The CDR3 sequence is 17 residues long. Trimming cost V 2 bases and J 4 bases, with 15 bases left between them. As DNA, the CDR3 is TGTGCCAGCAGCTTACAGGCAAGCCTGGCAGGGGCCAACGTCCTGACTTTC. Translation: CASSLQASLAGANVLTF.

CDR3 loop: CASRARRGAREKLFF. CDR3 sequence (DNA): TGTGCCAGCAGGGCCAGACGGGGGGCTCGTGAAAAACTGTTTTTT. This sequence joins TRBV12-3 or TRBV12-4 and TRBJ1-4; D is perhaps TRBD1 (6 bases). The CDR3 loop spans 15 amino acids. V was trimmed by 6 bases and J by 7 bases, leaving 18 bases between them.

This clonotype was seen a few times. The V gene is TRBV19, the J gene TRBJ2-1; D is unclear. V was clipped by 5 bases and J by 5 bases, with 13 bases between them. CDR3 length: 14 residues. Germline values: CDR1 LNHDA, CDR2 SQIVND (reference sequence). The CDR3 here is CASSPPGPNNEQFF. Here the CDR3 DNA reads TGTGCCAGTAGTCCACCGGGCCCAAACAATGAGCAGTTCTTC.

The chain recombines TRBV25-1 with TRBJ2-3; D remains ambiguous. The CDR3 runs 12 residues. Germline V gene data show CDR1 as MGHDK and CDR2 as SYGVNS. The V and J ends lost 3 bases and 10 bases respectively, with 11 bases between them. Written as DNA, the CDR3 is TGTGCCAGCAGTGAGAACCCGAAGCCGCAGTATTTT. Translating it yields CASSENPKPQYF.

The genes are TRBV7-9 and TRBJ1-1; the D is unclear. This CDR3 spans 14 amino acids. Looked up from germline, CDR1 is SEHNR and CDR2 is FQNEAQ (reference sequence). Between the trimmed V and J ends, which lost 5 bases and 5 bases, there was a span of 15 bases. In nucleotides, the CDR3 is TGTGCCAGCAGCATGGGAATCTCAGCAACTGAAGCTTTCTTT. Translated, it gives CASSMGISATEAFF.

This clonotype was observed at least ten times. This chain connects TRBV7-2 to TRBJ1-3, with D uncertain. There are 15 residues in the CDR3. V was cut by 2 bases and J by 0 bases, with 8 bases left in between. Germline CDR1 reads SGHTA; CDR2 reads FQGNSA. The CDR3 is CASSLRLSSGNTIYF. The DNA of the CDR3 is TGTGCCAGCAGCTTACGTTTGAGCTCTGGAAACACCATATATTTT.

The rearrangement joins TRBV7-2 to TRBJ2-3, with D hard to call. CDR3 length equals 12 residues. Germline assignment: CDR1 SGHTA and CDR2 FQGNSA. Deletions cut 2 bases from V and 5 bases from J, with 5 bases between. CDR3 DNA sequence: TGTGCCAGCAGCTTATGGTTAGATACGCAGTATTTT. As protein: CASSLWLDTQYF.

This rearrangement joins TRBV29-1 to TRBJ2-7; D might be TRBD2 (5 bases). This CDR3 contains 14 residues. Between the trimmed V and J ends, which lost 1 base and 0 bases, there was a span of 10 bases. CDR1 SQVTM and CDR2 ANQGSEA come from the germline V gene. The chain's CDR3 is CSVEVRDVSYEQYF. CDR3 sequence (DNA): TGCAGCGTTGAAGTCCGGGATGTCTCCTACGAGCAGTACTTC.

The CDR3 sequence: CASSQGFQGIYGWTF. CDR3 nucleotides: TGCGCCAGCAGCCAAGGGTTCCAGGGAATTTATGGCTGGACCTTC. The chain has TRBV4-1 and TRBJ1-2; possible D gene TRBD1, 5 bases. The germline CDR1 and CDR2 sequences are MGHRA and YSYEKL. Trimming removed 1 base at V and 14 bases at J, with 23 bases between. The CDR3 runs 15 residues.

This clonotype was seen at least ten times. The rearrangement links TRBV15 to TRBJ2-7, with D perhaps assigned TRBD1 or TRBD2 (5 bases each). This CDR3 comprises 13 residues. Germline V gene sequence: CDR1 LNHNV, CDR2 YYDKDF (reference sequence). Between the trimmed V and J ends, which lost 4 bases and 6 bases, there was a span of 13 bases. In nucleotides, the CDR3 is TGTGCCACCAGCACCCCGCCGAGGGGCGAGCAGTACTTC. Translating gives CATSTPPRGEQYF. Looking up the rest from reference TRBV15 and TRBJ2-7 gives the full variable domain: DAMVIQNPRYQVTQFGKPVTLSCSQTLNHNVMYWYQQKSSQAPKLLFHYYDKDFNNEADTPDNFQSRRPNTSFCFLDIRSPGLGDTAMYLCATSTPPRGEQYFGPGTRLTVT.

The chain joins TRBV4-1 to TRBJ1-1, with D possibly matching TRBD1 (5 bases). The CDR3 has 17 amino acids. Germline CDR1 reads MGHRA; CDR2 reads YSYEKL. Trimming took 6 bases from V and 3 from J, leaving 23 bases between them. CDR3 nucleotide sequence: TGCGCCAGCAGTCGGGGCTATCGAGTCCTCGGGGACACTGAAGCTTTCTTT. Translated, it gives CASSRGYRVLGDTEAFF.

The J gene is TRBJ2-5, the V gene TRBV2, with D possibly being TRBD1 (6 bases). The length of the CDR3 is 14 residues. V was shortened by 5 bases and J by 5 bases, with 15 bases between the two germline ends. Germline loops: CDR1 SNHLY, CDR2 FYNNEI. DNA for the CDR3: TGTGCCAGCAGTCCCAGGGGAATCGGTGAGACCCAGTACTTC. Its protein product is CASSPRGIGETQYF. Looking up the rest from reference TRBV2 and TRBJ2-5 gives the full variable domain: EPEVTQTPSHQVTQMGQEVILRCVPISNHLYFYWYRQILGQKVEFLVSFYNNEISEKSEIFDDQFSVERPDGSNFTLKIRSTKLEDSAMYFCASSPRGIGETQYFGPGTRLLVL.

The rearrangement joins TRBV7-9 to TRBJ2-3; no reliable D call. This CDR3 has 14 amino acids. V lost 1 base and J 3 bases, leaving 8 bases between the germline ends. Looked up from germline, CDR1 is SEHNR and CDR2 is FQNEAQ (reference sequence). The CDR3 bases are TGTGCCAGCAGCTTAGGGGCCGAAACAGATACGCAGTATTTT. It is translated as CASSLGAETDTQYF.

This clonotype has a count of ten or more. The chain carries TRBV9 and TRBJ2-3, with 13 bases aligning to TRBD2. The V gene end was trimmed by 3 bases and the J gene end by 11 bases; junction bases not matched to a gene: 6. The CDR3 loop spans 14 amino acids. CDR1 SGDLS and CDR2 YYNGEE come from the germline V gene. The CDR3 spells CASSARTSGRGQYF. The CDR3 DNA reads TGTGCCAGCAGCGCAAGGACTAGCGGGAGAGGGCAGTATTTT. Full variable domain (missing parts from reference TRBV9 and TRBJ2-3): DSGVTQTPKHLITATGQRVTLRCSPRSGDLSVYWYQQSLDQGLQFLIQYYNGEERAKGNILERFSAQQFPDLHSELNLSSLELGDSALYFCASSARTSGRGQYFGPGTRLTVL.

This clonotype was found a few times. J is TRBJ2-3 and V is TRBV29-1; the D is unclear. The germline CDR1 and CDR2 sequences are SQVTM and ANQGSEA. The CDR3 totals 11 residues. Trimming stripped 3 bases from V and 2 bases from J, with 3 bases between. The CDR3 is CSVEVTDTQYF. The CDR3 DNA sequence: TGCAGCGTTGAGGTCACAGATACGCAGTATTTT.

CDR3: CASKLGQGNFHEQYF. The CDR3 nucleotides are TGTGCCAGCAAGTTAGGCCAGGGGAATTTCCACGAGCAGTACTTC. This sequence joins TRBV6-5 and TRBJ2-7, with D possibly being TRBD1 (6 bases). Trimming pared 7 bases from V and 5 bases from J, leaving 21 bases between. Germline CDR1 MNHEY, CDR2 SVGAGI. CDR3 length: 15 amino acids.

This clonotype was recorded many times. This rearrangement joins TRBV12-3 or TRBV12-4 to TRBJ1-1; TRBD1 matches 8 bases. Losses at the gene ends were 3 bases for V and 5 bases for J; bases not matched to a gene: 2. The CDR3 runs 13 residues. DNA of the CDR3: TGTGCCAGCAGTTTGACAGGGGAGACTGAAGCTTTCTTT. As protein: CASSLTGETEAFF.